This T cell receptor beta chain derives from a study of a mutant IDH1 vaccine in newly diagnosed glioma. The overall study: The patients received vaccinations eight times, in weeks 1, 3, 5, 7, 11, 15, 19 and 23. Previous care, which was radiotherapy, temozolomide, or both, most often involved both.

Trimming removed 5 bases at V and 8 bases at J, with 9 bases between. CDR1 and CDR2 (germline): MNHEY, SVGAGI. The CDR3 runs 12 residues. Time point indicated: week 11, during vaccination. Each dose delivered 300 ug of mutant IDH1 20-mer peptide subcutaneously with imiquimod. With regard to this clone: Its antigen is not known.

Produced via immunoSEQ multiplex PCR; TCRdb's table is partial and in-frame only. The data contain fewer than 150,000 clones, roughly nine tenths of them singletons. The sample was PBMCs, taken from a glioma patient whose treatment included an IDH1 peptide vaccine. This TCR derives from a woman aged 45-60 years with glioma. The chain links TRBV6-5 to TRBJ2-2; D call uncertain. For the CDR3, the DNA is TGTGCCAGCAGTCCCCCCTTGGGGGAGCTGTTTTTT. This encodes CASSPPLGELFF.